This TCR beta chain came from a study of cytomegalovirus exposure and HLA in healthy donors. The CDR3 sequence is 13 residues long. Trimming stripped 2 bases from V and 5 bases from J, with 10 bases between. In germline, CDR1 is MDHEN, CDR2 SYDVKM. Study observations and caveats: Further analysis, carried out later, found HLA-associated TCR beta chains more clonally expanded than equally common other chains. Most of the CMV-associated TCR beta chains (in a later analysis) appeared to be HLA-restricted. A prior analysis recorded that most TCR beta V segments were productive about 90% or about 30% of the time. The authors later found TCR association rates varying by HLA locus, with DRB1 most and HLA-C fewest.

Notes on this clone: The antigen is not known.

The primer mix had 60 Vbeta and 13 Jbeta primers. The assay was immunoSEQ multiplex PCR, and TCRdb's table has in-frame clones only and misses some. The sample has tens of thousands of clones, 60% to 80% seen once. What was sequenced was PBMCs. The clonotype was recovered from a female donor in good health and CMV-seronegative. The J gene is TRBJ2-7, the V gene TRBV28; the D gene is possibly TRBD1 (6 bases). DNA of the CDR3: TGTGCCAGCAGTTTAGGGACATCTGACGAGCAGTACTTC. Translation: CASSLGTSDEQYF.